Below, 25 T cell receptor beta chains from the same sample are listed, as sequenced in a study of blood T cell repertoires in COVID-19. The data were produced by immunoSEQ multiplex PCR, yet TCRdb's version contains in-frame clones alone and is incomplete. The table records around 210,000 clones, 84% of them present only once. The sample taken for sequencing was peripheral blood. The receptors shown here come from a human donor in a cohort sampled during active COVID-19.

This clone was detected once. The V gene is TRBV6-5, the J gene TRBJ2-7; D perhaps matches TRBD1 (5 bases). The CDR3 spans 12 residues. Germline V CDR1 and CDR2: MNHEY, SVGAGI. V was pared by 8 bases and J by 3 bases, with 11 bases between. In nucleotides, the CDR3 is TGTGCCAGCCGCGACAGACACTACGAGCAGTACTTC. Protein sequence: CASRDRHYEQYF.

The chain uses TRBV7-2 and TRBJ2-2; no clear D gene. This CDR3 has 15 amino acids. Per the germline V gene, CDR1 is SGHTA and CDR2 is FQGNSA. V was trimmed by 0 bases and J by 2 bases, leaving 7 bases between them. In nucleotides, the CDR3 is TGTGCCAGCAGCTTAGCGTACAGAAACACCGGGGAGCTGTTTTTT. Its protein product is CASSLAYRNTGELFF. Combining the CDR3 with reference TRBV7-2 and TRBJ2-2 gives the whole variable domain GAGVSQSPSNKVTEKGKDVELRCDPISGHTALYWYRQSLGQGLEFLIYFQGNSAPDKSGLPSDRFSAERTGGSVSTLTIQRTQQEDSAVYLCASSLAYRNTGELFFGEGSRLTVL.

This clone was detected a few times. The chain employs TRBV19 and TRBJ1-1; the match to TRBD1 covers 10 bases. Per germline, CDR1 LNHDA and CDR2 SQIVND (reference sequence). The CDR3 contains 18 residues. Trimming at V came to 0 bases and at J to 1 base, leaving 8 bases not matched to a gene. The CDR3 loop is CASSIDGDRGRKNTEAFF. CDR3 nucleotide sequence: TGTGCCAGTAGTATAGATGGGGACAGGGGAAGAAAGAACACTGAAGCTTTCTTT.

The rearrangement uses TRBV6-5 and TRBJ2-3; D is unresolved. The CDR3 totals 13 residues. Looked up from germline, CDR1 is MNHEY and CDR2 is SVGAGI. V was trimmed by 7 bases and J by 2 bases, leaving 10 bases between them. The DNA of the CDR3 is TGTGCCAGCACTATGACACCCACAGATACGCAGTATTTT. It specifies CASTMTPTDTQYF.

The V and J genes are TRBV9 and TRBJ2-7; D perhaps matches TRBD1 (5 bases). Trimming pared 1 base from V and 3 bases from J, leaving 14 bases between. CDR1 is SGDLS, CDR2 YYNGEE, per germline. The CDR3 is made up of 15 amino acids. The CDR3 bases are TGTGCCAGCAGCGTATCCGCCGGGCAGGGCTACGAGCAGTACTTC. It translates to CASSVSAGQGYEQYF.

This clone was picked up a small number of times. The genes are TRBV4-1 and TRBJ1-6, with a tentative D call TRBD1 (6 bases). Germline values: CDR1 MGHRA, CDR2 YSYEKL. V was shortened by 3 bases and J by 10 bases, with 10 bases between the two germline ends. This CDR3 comprises 13 residues. The chain's CDR3 is CASSQTQGSPLHF. The CDR3 nucleotides read TGCGCCAGCAGCCAGACCCAGGGGTCACCCCTCCACTTT.

CDR3 sequence (DNA): TGTGCCAGCACACCTCTGACTAGCGGCTACGAGCAGTACTTC. Translation gives CASTPLTSGYEQYF. This chain uses TRBV2 with TRBJ2-7; 9 bases agree with TRBD2. The CDR3 extends over 14 amino acids. The V gene end was trimmed by 7 bases and the J gene end by 3 bases; junction bases not matched to a gene: 7. CDR1 and CDR2 from the germline V gene are SNHLY and FYNNEI.

The V and J genes are TRBV11-3 and TRBJ1-1, with unresolved D. Trimming left V 5 bases short and J 0 bases short, with 7 bases between. CDR3 size: 13 residues. Per the germline V gene, CDR1 is SGHNT and CDR2 is YENEEA. Here the CDR3 DNA reads TGTGCCAGCAGCCGCGGCGTGAACACTGAAGCTTTCTTT. This translates into CASSRGVNTEAFF.

This rearrangement joins TRBV19 to TRBJ2-1, with TRBD1 matching over 8 bases. J gave up 4 bases and V 4 bases, and 3 bases lay outside the gene matches. The CDR3 runs to 14 residues. CDR1 is LNHDA, CDR2 SQIVND, per germline (reference sequence). The CDR3 sequence: CASSNRTGYNEQFF. DNA for the CDR3: TGTGCCAGTAGTAACAGGACAGGGTACAATGAGCAGTTCTTC. Drawing the rest from reference TRBV19 and TRBJ2-1, the complete variable domain is DGGITQSPKYLFRKEGQNVTLSCEQNLNHDAMYWYRQDPGQGLRLIYYSQIVNDFQKGDIAEGYSVSREKKESFPLTVTSAQKNPTAFYLCASSNRTGYNEQFFGPGTRLTVL.

The rearrangement joins TRBV9 to TRBJ2-2; D is possibly TRBD1 (5 bases). This CDR3 comprises 16 residues. V was trimmed by 4 bases and J by 6 bases, leaving 19 bases between them. Germline V gene sequence: CDR1 SGDLS, CDR2 YYNGEE. The CDR3 DNA reads TGTGCCAGCAGCCTACGGCAGGGTGTTCAGTCCGGGGAGCTGTTTTTT. The encoded protein is CASSLRQGVQSGELFF.

J is TRBJ2-3 and V is TRBV10-3, with 13 bases matching TRBD2. Germline-derived CDR1 and CDR2 are ENHRY and SYGVKD. The ends lost 4 bases at V and 3 bases at J; junction bases unmatched: 13. The CDR3 covers 19 residues. This chain's CDR3 is CAISGPLLAGGLSTDTQYF. The CDR3, as DNA: TGTGCCATCAGTGGCCCTTTACTAGCGGGAGGGCTTTCAACAGATACGCAGTATTTT.

In its sample, this clone was seen once. This rearrangement joins TRBV29-1 to TRBJ2-6; D gene unclear. V was pared by 1 base and J by 0 bases, with 4 bases between. The CDR3 is 14 residues long. Germline CDR1 and CDR2: SQVTM and ANQGSEA. The CDR3 DNA reads TGCAGCGTTGAAGGGAGCTCTGGGGCCAACGTCCTGACTTTC. As protein: CSVEGSSGANVLTF.

The chain links TRBV10-2 to TRBJ1-4; TRBD1 is a possible D gene (6 bases). This CDR3 comprises 20 residues. The V end was cut by 2 bases, the J end by 0 bases, with 22 bases between. CDR1 WSHSY and CDR2 SAAADI come from the germline V gene. CDR3 region: CASSERKGTPQATTNEKLFF. CDR3 in DNA: TGCGCCAGCAGTGAGCGGAAGGGGACACCGCAAGCTACAACTAATGAAAAACTGTTTTTT.

This chain uses TRBV7-2 with TRBJ2-1, with D maybe TRBD2 (6 bases). Per germline, CDR1 SGHTA and CDR2 FQGNSA. V lost 1 base, J lost 4 bases, and 14 bases lay in between. The CDR3 loop spans 16 amino acids. CDR3 DNA: TGTGCCAGCAGCTTAGGAGGGACTCTGATTTACAATGAGCAGTTCTTC. It encodes CASSLGGTLIYNEQFF. Full variable domain (remainder filled in from reference TRBV7-2 and TRBJ2-1): GAGVSQSPSNKVTEKGKDVELRCDPISGHTALYWYRQSLGQGLEFLIYFQGNSAPDKSGLPSDRFSAERTGGSVSTLTIQRTQQEDSAVYLCASSLGGTLIYNEQFFGPGTRLTVL.

This chain connects TRBV4-2 to TRBJ2-5; 7 nucleotides agree with TRBD1. Germline-derived CDR1 and CDR2 are LGHNA and YNFKEQ. Trimming cost V 2 bases and J 2 bases; bases outside gene matches: 5. This CDR3 is built from 15 residues. In DNA form, the CDR3 reads TGTGCCAGCAGCCAACCGGGACAGCGTCAAGAGACCCAGTACTTC. Amino acids: CASSQPGQRQETQYF.

The rearrangement uses TRBV6-1 and TRBJ2-1; the D gene is possibly TRBD2 (6 bases). V was clipped by 3 bases and J by 9 bases, with 18 bases between them. The germline V gene encodes CDR1 MNHNS and CDR2 SASEGT. This CDR3 spans 15 amino acids. CDR3 sequence reads: CASSELIGGIGEQFF. DNA of the CDR3: TGTGCCAGCAGTGAGTTAATCGGGGGAATAGGTGAGCAGTTCTTC.

The V and J genes are TRBV6-2 or TRBV6-3 and TRBJ1-2; D remains ambiguous. The V and J ends lost 6 bases and 2 bases respectively, with 7 bases between them. The CDR3 totals 12 residues. Germline lookup yields CDR1 MNHEY and CDR2 SVGEGT. The CDR3: CASSRQNYGYTF. In nucleotides, the CDR3 is TGTGCCAGCAGCCGACAAAACTATGGCTACACCTTC.

This chain links TRBV4-2 with TRBJ2-1; TRBD2 might be the D (5 bases). V shed 1 base and J shed 13 bases, with 14 bases lying between them. The CDR3 contains 13 residues. The germline V gene encodes CDR1 LGHNA and CDR2 YNFKEQ. This CDR3 reads CASSQGESSRQFF. In DNA form, the CDR3 reads TGTGCCAGCAGCCAAGGGGAGAGTAGCAGACAGTTCTTC.

This clone was counted once. The chain is built from TRBV11-1 and TRBJ2-2, with 9 bases fitting TRBD2. The germline CDR1 and CDR2 sequences are SGHAT and FQDESV (reference sequence). V was clipped by 2 bases and J by 3 bases; unmatched bases: 4. The CDR3 is 16 amino acids. CDR3 sequence (DNA): TGTGCCAGCAGCTTAATGGGCGGGAGGGACACCGGGGAGCTGTTTTTT. It encodes CASSLMGGRDTGELFF.

This sequence joins TRBV28 and TRBJ2-7, with 9 bases identical to TRBD1. V was pared by 6 bases and J by 2 bases, with 11 bases of the junction left unmatched. CDR1 and CDR2 from the germline V gene are MDHEN and SYDVKM. The length of the CDR3 is 16 residues. The CDR3 coding sequence is TGTGCCAGCAGCGACCTCGGGACAGGGCGAGCCTACGAGCAGTACTTC. The encoded protein is CASSDLGTGRAYEQYF. The full variable domain, in which reference TRBV28 and TRBJ2-7 provide the parts outside the CDR3, is DVKVTQSSRYLVKRTGEKVFLECVQDMDHENMFWYRQDPGLGLRLIYFSYDVKMKEKGDIPEGYSVSREKKERFSLILESASTNQTSMYLCASSDLGTGRAYEQYFGPGTRLTVT.

The gene calls are TRBV28 and TRBJ1-1, with D hard to call. The CDR3 is 14 residues long. Germline V gene data show CDR1 as MDHEN and CDR2 as SYDVKM. Trimming left V 7 bases short and J 3 bases short, with 15 bases between. CDR3 protein: CASTKYPRDTEAFF. CDR3 DNA: TGTGCCAGCACCAAATACCCCCGCGACACTGAAGCTTTCTTT. Variable domain in full (rest from reference TRBV28 and TRBJ1-1): DVKVTQSSRYLVKRTGEKVFLECVQDMDHENMFWYRQDPGLGLRLIYFSYDVKMKEKGDIPEGYSVSREKKERFSLILESASTNQTSMYLCASTKYPRDTEAFFGQGTRLTVV.

The rearrangement links TRBV27 to TRBJ2-1, with D possibly matching TRBD1 (5 bases). Per germline, CDR1 MNHEY and CDR2 SMNVEV (reference sequence). This CDR3 is 15 amino acids long. Trimming shortened V by 5 bases and J by 0 bases, and 11 bases separated the two germline ends. The CDR3 nucleotides read TGTGCCAGCAGTCATCGACAGCTCTCCTACAATGAGCAGTTCTTC. As protein: CASSHRQLSYNEQFF.

CDR3 in DNA: TGTGCCAGCAGTGAATATCGCCTAGCGGTTGGAGCAGATACGCAGTATTTT. Residues: CASSEYRLAVGADTQYF. This sequence joins TRBV25-1 and TRBJ2-3, with 7 nucleotides matching TRBD2. Trimming at V came to 0 bases and at J to 4 bases, leaving 10 bases not matched to a gene. CDR1 MGHDK and CDR2 SYGVNS come from the germline V gene. This CDR3 spans 17 amino acids. The full variable domain, its missing parts supplied by reference TRBV25-1 and TRBJ2-3, is EADIYQTPRYLVIGTGKKITLECSQTMGHDKMYWYQQDPGMELHLIHYSYGVNSTEKGDLSSESTVSRIRTEHFPLTLESARPSHTSQYLCASSEYRLAVGADTQYFGPGTRLTVL.

The V and J genes are TRBV9 and TRBJ2-1, with D maybe TRBD2 (6 bases). V shed 1 base and J shed 6 bases, with 14 bases lying between them. From germline, CDR1 is SGDLS and CDR2 YYNGEE. The CDR3 is 15 amino acids. The CDR3 region has the DNA TGTGCCAGCAGCGTAAACCCGGGAGCTCTCAATGAGCAGTTCTTC. Translated: CASSVNPGALNEQFF. Full variable domain (outside the CDR3, taken from reference TRBV9 and TRBJ2-1): DSGVTQTPKHLITATGQRVTLRCSPRSGDLSVYWYQQSLDQGLQFLIQYYNGEERAKGNILERFSAQQFPDLHSELNLSSLELGDSALYFCASSVNPGALNEQFFGPGTRLTVL.

The genes are TRBV30 and TRBJ2-1; TRBD1 matches at 7 bases. CDR3 length: 14 amino acids. The V segment lost 5 bases and the J segment 5 bases; nucleotides outside the gene matches: 9. CDR1 is GTSNPN, CDR2 SVGIG, per germline (reference sequence). CDR3 in DNA: TGTGCCTGGCAGGGACAGCTAATTGACAATGAGCAGTTCTTC. The encoded protein is CAWQGQLIDNEQFF.